This entry describes one TCR beta chain. Its matching antigen is unknown. The sample is drawn from a study of Graves' ophthalmopathy and Graves' hyperthyroidism. Turning to the study itself: Stable hyperthyroidism denotes an absence of ophthalmopathy throughout 18 months of follow-up. Overall study results and limits: Sensitivity of 87.88% and specificity of around 80% were achieved when a 13-signature model separated ophthalmopathy from stable hyperthyroidism.

Aged 18 to 65, the patients with hyperthyroidism had under 2 months' duration and were newly diagnosed. Serum thyroxine and TRAb, along with clinical symptoms, thyroid ultrasound and orbital computed tomography, were what diagnosis relied on. Scientists amplified the TCR beta CDR3 regions from RNA transcripts. Scientists carried out first-round RT-PCR using HTBI primers and then a second-round multiplex PCR. TCRdb redid the calling of the multiplex PCR reads with MiXCR, one entry per CDR3 protein. The sample has a few hundred thousand distinct CDR3 sequences, just under 40% seen once. Germline values: CDR1 MNHEY, CDR2 SVGAGI. V lost 2 bases and J lost 10, with 12 bases in between. The CDR3 loop spans 13 amino acids.

The receptor was derived from an adult man with Graves' hyperthyroidism. This chain uses TRBV6-5 with TRBJ1-5; D remains unclear. The sequencing sample was made of peripheral blood or thyroid tissue (not recorded which). The chain's CDR3 is CASSYDGPRPQHF. In DNA form, the CDR3 reads TGTGCCAGCAGTTACGACGGGCCGAGACCCCAGCATTTT.